A single T cell receptor beta chain is shown here with its context. The data originate from a study of T cell changes during pregnancy in multiple sclerosis. Produced via immunoSEQ multiplex PCR; TCRdb's table is partial and in-frame only. The repertoire consists of about 40,000 clones, with around 90% occurring once and the leading ten covering around 5.1%. The germline CDR1 and CDR2 sequences are PRHDT and FYEKMQ (reference sequence). The CDR3 contains 16 residues. V was pared by 5 bases and J by 7 bases, with 8 bases of the junction left unmatched. The sample in question was peripheral blood, obtained in the first trimester of pregnancy. The chain has TRBV13 and TRBJ2-1; TRBD2 agrees at 13 bases. This clonotype was sampled from a female donor in good health, enrolled as a control in a pregnancy study. In nucleotides, the CDR3 is TGTGCCAGCAGCAAGCGGACTAGCGGGAGAGAGAATGAGCAGTTCTTC. This gives the protein CASSKRTSGRENEQFF.